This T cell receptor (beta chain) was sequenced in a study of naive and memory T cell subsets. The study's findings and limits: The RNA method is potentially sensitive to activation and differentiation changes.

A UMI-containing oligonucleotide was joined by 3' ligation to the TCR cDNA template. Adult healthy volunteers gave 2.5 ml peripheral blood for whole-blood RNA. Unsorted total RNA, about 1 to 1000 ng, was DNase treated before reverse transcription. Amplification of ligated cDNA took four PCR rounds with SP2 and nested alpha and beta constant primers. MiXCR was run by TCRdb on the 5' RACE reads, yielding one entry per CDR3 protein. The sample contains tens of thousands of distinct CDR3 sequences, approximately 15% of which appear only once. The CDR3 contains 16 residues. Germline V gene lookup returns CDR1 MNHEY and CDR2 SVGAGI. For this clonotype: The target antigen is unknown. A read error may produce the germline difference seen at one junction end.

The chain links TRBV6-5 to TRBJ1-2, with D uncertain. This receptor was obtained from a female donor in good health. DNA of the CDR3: TGTGCCAGCAGTTACCGTAGAGTTGGTAGGGCCTATGGCGACACCTTC. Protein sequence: CASSYRRVGRAYGDTF.